These T cell receptor beta chains were read from a single sample in a study of OX40 agonist ivuxolimab in advanced cancers. The data were produced by immunoSEQ multiplex PCR, yet TCRdb's version contains in-frame clones alone and is incomplete. The sample has under 55,000 clones, approximately 87% seen once; the top ten hold roughly 6.7%. Sequencing was performed on CD4+ or CD8+ T cells sorted from blood, taken in a trial of the OX40 agonist ivuxolimab. The receptors derive from an adult with an advanced solid tumor such as melanoma, head and neck, liver or kidney cancer. Each CDR3 is given with its conserved first and last residue. Fields, in order: clone size, V gene, J gene, D gene, CDR3 protein, CDR3 DNA. D genes are given only for firm matches. Clone size is given for some rows only: seen once, a few or many times, or a class if the clone is expanded.

>.|TRBV9|TRBJ2-5|.
CASSVGGGAHQETQYF
TGTGCCAGCAGCGTAGGAGGGGGGGCCCACCAAGAGACCCAGTACTTC
>.|TRBV6-6|TRBJ1-2|.
CATTPMPTPYGYTF
TGTGCCACCACCCCAATGCCCACCCCATATGGCTACACCTTC
>once|TRBV9|TRBJ2-3|TRBD1
CASSVGTGSSTDTQYF
TGTGCCAGCAGCGTAGGGACAGGGTCTAGCACAGATACGCAGTATTTT
>once|TRBV5-1|TRBJ2-7|TRBD1
CASRQTGEPFYEQYF
TGCGCCAGCAGGCAAACAGGGGAACCTTTCTACGAGCAGTACTTC
>.|TRBV7-8|TRBJ2-2|.
CASSLVSGNTGELFF
TGTGCCAGCAGCTTAGTATCGGGGAACACCGGGGAGCTGTTTTTT
>.|TRBV30|TRBJ2-6|.
CAWREDRGSGANVLTF
TGTGCCTGGAGAGAAGACAGAGGCTCTGGGGCCAACGTCCTGACTTTC
>.|TRBV7-2|TRBJ2-2|TRBD2
CASSPWRGSGELFF
TGTGCCAGCAGCCCATGGCGGGGGTCCGGGGAGCTGTTTTTT
>.|TRBV30|TRBJ1-5|.
CAWSTGGQPQHF
TGTGCCTGGAGTACGGGGGGCCAGCCCCAGCATTTT
>.|TRBV5-1|TRBJ2-7|TRBD1
CASSLEDRGDYEQYF
TGCGCCAGCAGCCTTGAGGACAGGGGGGACTACGAGCAGTACTTC
>.|TRBV27|TRBJ1-4|.
CASSSPLRGGRYEKLFF
TGTGCCAGCAGTTCACCGTTAAGGGGGGGACGGTACGAAAAACTGTTTTTT
>.|TRBV27|TRBJ1-1|.
CASSPWGKGGTEAFF
TGTGCCAGCAGTCCATGGGGTAAAGGGGGCACTGAAGCTTTCTTT
>.|TRBV5-1|TRBJ2-3|TRBD1
CASSLAGTATDTQYF
TGCGCCAGCAGCTTGGCCGGGACAGCCACAGATACGCAGTATTTT
>.|TRBV10-3|TRBJ2-5|.
CAISAVEETQYF
TGTGCCATCAGTGCCGTAGAAGAGACCCAGTACTTC
>once|TRBV6-1|TRBJ1-2|.
CASSTLEGGNYGYTF
TGTGCCAGCAGTACCCTGGAGGGCGGTAACTATGGCTACACCTTC
>.|TRBV5-4|TRBJ1-2|TRBD1
CASSPGDRGFYGYTF
TGTGCCAGCAGCCCGGGGGACAGGGGGTTTTATGGCTACACCTTC
>.|TRBV2|TRBJ2-5|.
CASSPQENVETQYF
TGTGCCAGCAGTCCACAGGAGAACGTCGAGACCCAGTACTTC
>.|TRBV9|TRBJ1-6|.
CASSVALSPNSPLHF
TGTGCCAGCAGCGTAGCTTTGAGCCCTAATTCACCCCTCCACTTT
>.|TRBV13|TRBJ1-2|.
CASSSSYGGYTF
TGTGCCAGCAGCTCCAGTTATGGTGGCTACACCTTC